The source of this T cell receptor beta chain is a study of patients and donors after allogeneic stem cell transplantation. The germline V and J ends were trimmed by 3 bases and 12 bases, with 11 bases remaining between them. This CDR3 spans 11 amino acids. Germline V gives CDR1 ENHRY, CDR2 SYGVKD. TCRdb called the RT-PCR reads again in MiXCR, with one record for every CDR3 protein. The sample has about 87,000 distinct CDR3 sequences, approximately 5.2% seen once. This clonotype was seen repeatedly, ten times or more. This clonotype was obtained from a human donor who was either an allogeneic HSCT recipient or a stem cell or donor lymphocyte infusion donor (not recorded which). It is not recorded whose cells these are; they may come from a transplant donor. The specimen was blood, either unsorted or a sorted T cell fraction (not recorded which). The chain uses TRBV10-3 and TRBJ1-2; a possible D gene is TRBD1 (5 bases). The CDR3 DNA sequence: TGTGCCATCAGTGACGGGCAGGGCCACACCTTC. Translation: CAISDGQGHTF.